Listed below are T cell receptor beta chains from one sample, sequenced in a study of cytomegalovirus exposure and HLA in healthy donors. Sequencing was performed with immunoSEQ multiplex PCR; in TCRdb, only in-frame clones are kept and a portion is missing. Here the sample spans approximately 130,000 clones, around 74% being singletons. The sequenced sample was PBMCs. These receptors were taken from a man aged 30-40 years in good health and CMV-seronegative. The CDR3 runs from the conserved cysteine through the conserved F or W.

j_call: TRBJ2-5
v_call: TRBV4-2
cdr3_aa: CASSQSTGGRETQYF

j_call: TRBJ2-1
v_call: TRBV19
cdr3_aa: CASSIDLSGRSSYNEQFF

j_call: TRBJ2-7
v_call: TRBV6-5
cdr3_aa: CASSYSPLFDEQYF

j_call: TRBJ2-1
v_call: TRBV29-1
cdr3_aa: CSVQGLAREQFF

j_call: TRBJ2-3
v_call: TRBV14
cdr3_aa: CASSQRGVGTDTQYF

j_call: TRBJ1-3
v_call: TRBV6-4
cdr3_aa: CASSDLSGTESYSGNTIYF

j_call: TRBJ2-2
v_call: TRBV29-1
cdr3_aa: CSVEDTLVVGELFF

j_call: TRBJ1-1
v_call: TRBV7-9
cdr3_aa: CASSDRLDRVTEAFF

j_call: TRBJ1-5
v_call: TRBV5-1
cdr3_aa: CASSPTGQHNQPQHF

j_call: TRBJ2-2
v_call: TRBV11-3
cdr3_aa: CASSLSPNTGELFF

j_call: TRBJ1-2
v_call: TRBV12-2
cdr3_aa: CASRLSMGRNVPFYGYTF

j_call: TRBJ2-1
v_call: TRBV19
cdr3_aa: CASSMDRTFVNEQFF

j_call: TRBJ1-5
v_call: TRBV6-5
cdr3_aa: CASRHDRGGNQPQHF

j_call: TRBJ2-3
v_call: TRBV28
cdr3_aa: CASSSWRAKTQYF

j_call: TRBJ1-5
v_call: TRBV27
cdr3_aa: CASSFEQPQHF

j_call: TRBJ2-1
v_call: TRBV30
cdr3_aa: CAWSAGTALVNEQFF

j_call: TRBJ2-5
v_call: TRBV6-5
cdr3_aa: CASSYSGGAETQYF

j_call: TRBJ2-3
v_call: TRBV10-1
cdr3_aa: CASRLAGGRYTQYF

j_call: TRBJ1-1
v_call: TRBV6-5
cdr3_aa: CASSYNRGLAFF

j_call: TRBJ1-5
v_call: TRBV28
cdr3_aa: CASSLSYRDNQPQHF

j_call: TRBJ1-1
v_call: TRBV6-5
cdr3_aa: CASSSTGAEAFF

j_call: TRBJ2-3
v_call: TRBV14
cdr3_aa: CASSQGLIWATDTQYF

j_call: TRBJ2-3
v_call: TRBV11-3
cdr3_aa: CASSLGQLASDTQYF

j_call: TRBJ2-3
v_call: TRBV5-1
cdr3_aa: CASSLEGTGGRDTQYF

j_call: TRBJ2-7
v_call: TRBV14
cdr3_aa: CASSQDYGGYEQYF

j_call: TRBJ1-4
v_call: TRBV7-7
cdr3_aa: CASSSGEGEKLFF

j_call: TRBJ2-7
v_call: TRBV27
cdr3_aa: CASSLLDTSYEQYF

j_call: TRBJ2-7
v_call: TRBV6-5
cdr3_aa: CASSYSSESYEQYF

j_call: TRBJ2-1
v_call: TRBV27
cdr3_aa: CASSRQDGSVEQFF

j_call: TRBJ1-2
v_call: TRBV30
cdr3_aa: CAWSRSYGYTF

j_call: TRBJ2-7
v_call: TRBV7-9
cdr3_aa: CASSSGTVEVYEQYF

j_call: TRBJ2-5
v_call: TRBV6-1
cdr3_aa: CASKHPGTVQETQYF

j_call: TRBJ1-5
v_call: TRBV7-2
cdr3_aa: CASSPPGVVVQPQHF

j_call: TRBJ1-2
v_call: TRBV6-6
cdr3_aa: CASSYGQNFYGYTF